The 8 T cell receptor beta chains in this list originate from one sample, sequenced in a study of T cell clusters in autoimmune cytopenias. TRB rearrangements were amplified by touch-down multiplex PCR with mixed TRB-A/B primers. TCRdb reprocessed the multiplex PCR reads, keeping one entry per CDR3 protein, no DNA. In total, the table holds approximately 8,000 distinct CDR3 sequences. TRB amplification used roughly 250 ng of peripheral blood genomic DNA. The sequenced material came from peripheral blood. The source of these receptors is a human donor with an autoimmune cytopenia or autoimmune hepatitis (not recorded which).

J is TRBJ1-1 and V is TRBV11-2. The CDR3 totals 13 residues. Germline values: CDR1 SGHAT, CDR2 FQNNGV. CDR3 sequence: CASSLDGSFEAFF.

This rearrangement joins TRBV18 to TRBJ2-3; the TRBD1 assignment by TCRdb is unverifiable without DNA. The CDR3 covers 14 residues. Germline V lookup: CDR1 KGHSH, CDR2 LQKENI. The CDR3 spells CASSPSERSLAQYF.

The CDR3 is CSVEELRQGNGYTF. This chain links TRBV29-1 with TRBJ1-2; checking the TCRdb D call of TRBD1 is not possible without DNA. Germline loops: CDR1 SQVTM, CDR2 ANQGSEA. The CDR3 extends over 14 amino acids.

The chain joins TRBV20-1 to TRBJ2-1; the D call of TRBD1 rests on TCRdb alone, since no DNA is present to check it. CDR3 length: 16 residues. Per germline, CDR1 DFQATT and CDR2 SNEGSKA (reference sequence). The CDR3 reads CSAAFRQGSSYNEQFF.

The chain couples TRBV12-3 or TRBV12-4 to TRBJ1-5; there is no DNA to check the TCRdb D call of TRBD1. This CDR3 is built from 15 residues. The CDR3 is CASSRPGRDNQPQHF.

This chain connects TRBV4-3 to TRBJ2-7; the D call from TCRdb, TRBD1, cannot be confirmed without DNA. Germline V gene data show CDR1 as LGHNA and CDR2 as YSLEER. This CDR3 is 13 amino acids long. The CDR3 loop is CASSPGTGVEQYF.

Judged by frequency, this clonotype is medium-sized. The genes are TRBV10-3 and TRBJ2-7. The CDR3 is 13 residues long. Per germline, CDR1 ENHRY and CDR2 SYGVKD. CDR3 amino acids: CAISESTSYEQYF.

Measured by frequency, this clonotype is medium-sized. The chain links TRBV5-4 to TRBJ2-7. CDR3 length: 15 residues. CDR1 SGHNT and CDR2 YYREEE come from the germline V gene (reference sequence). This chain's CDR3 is CASSWTSGVSYEQYF.